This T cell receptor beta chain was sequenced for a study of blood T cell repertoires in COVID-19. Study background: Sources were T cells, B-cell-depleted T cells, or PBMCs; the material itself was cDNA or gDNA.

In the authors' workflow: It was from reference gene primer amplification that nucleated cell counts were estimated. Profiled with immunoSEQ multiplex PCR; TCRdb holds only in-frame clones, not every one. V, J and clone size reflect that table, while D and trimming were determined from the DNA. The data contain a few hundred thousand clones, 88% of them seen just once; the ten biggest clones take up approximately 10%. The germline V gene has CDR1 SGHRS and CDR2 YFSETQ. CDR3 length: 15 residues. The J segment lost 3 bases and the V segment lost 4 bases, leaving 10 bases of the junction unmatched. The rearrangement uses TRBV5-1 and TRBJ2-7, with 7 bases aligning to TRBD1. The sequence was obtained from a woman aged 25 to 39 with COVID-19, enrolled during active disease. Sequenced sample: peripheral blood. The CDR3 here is CASSGGTALNYEQYF. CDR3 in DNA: TGCGCCAGCAGCGGTGGGACAGCGTTAAACTACGAGCAGTACTTC.